This T cell receptor (beta chain) was found in a study of identical twins. Concerning this clonotype: What it recognizes is unknown.

Whole-study findings and limits: Out-of-frame TCR alpha sharing in monozygotic twins exceeded recombination model predictions.

TCRdb re-analysed the 5' RACE reads in MiXCR, keeping a single row per CDR3 protein. Here the sample spans a few hundred thousand distinct CDR3 sequences, 12% being singletons. This sample also belongs to another study, concerning yellow fever vaccine responses in identical twins.

The receptor's source is a young woman in good health. Sequenced sample: CD8+ T cells sorted from blood.

The CDR3 DNA reads as TGTGCCAGCAGCCAAGAGGTGCTGTACAATGAGCAGTTCTTC. Translated: CASSQEVLYNEQFF. The V gene is TRBV3-1, the J gene TRBJ2-1; D call uncertain. CDR1 and CDR2 (germline): LGHDT, YNNKEL (reference sequence). V was cut by 0 bases and J by 4 bases, with 7 bases left in between. The CDR3 covers 14 residues.